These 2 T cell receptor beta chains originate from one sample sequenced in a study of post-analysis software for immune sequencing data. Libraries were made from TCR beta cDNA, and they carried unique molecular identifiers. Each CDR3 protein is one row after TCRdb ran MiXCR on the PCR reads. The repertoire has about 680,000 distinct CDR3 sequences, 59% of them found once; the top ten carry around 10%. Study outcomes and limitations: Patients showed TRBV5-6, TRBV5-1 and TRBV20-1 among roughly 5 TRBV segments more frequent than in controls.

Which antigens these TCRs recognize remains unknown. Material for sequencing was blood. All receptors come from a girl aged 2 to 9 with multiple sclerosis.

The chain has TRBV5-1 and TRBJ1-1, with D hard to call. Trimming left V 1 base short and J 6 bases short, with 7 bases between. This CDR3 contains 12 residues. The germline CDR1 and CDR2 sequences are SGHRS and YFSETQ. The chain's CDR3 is CASSLFESEAFF. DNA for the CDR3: TGCGCCAGCAGCTTGTTTGAGTCTGAAGCTTTCTTT.

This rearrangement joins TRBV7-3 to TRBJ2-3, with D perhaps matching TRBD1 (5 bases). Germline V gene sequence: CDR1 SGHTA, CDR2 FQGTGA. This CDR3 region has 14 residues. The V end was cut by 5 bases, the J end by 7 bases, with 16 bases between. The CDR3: CASSPNTDSHTQYF. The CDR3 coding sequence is TGTGCCAGCAGCCCGAACACCGACAGTCATACGCAGTATTTT.